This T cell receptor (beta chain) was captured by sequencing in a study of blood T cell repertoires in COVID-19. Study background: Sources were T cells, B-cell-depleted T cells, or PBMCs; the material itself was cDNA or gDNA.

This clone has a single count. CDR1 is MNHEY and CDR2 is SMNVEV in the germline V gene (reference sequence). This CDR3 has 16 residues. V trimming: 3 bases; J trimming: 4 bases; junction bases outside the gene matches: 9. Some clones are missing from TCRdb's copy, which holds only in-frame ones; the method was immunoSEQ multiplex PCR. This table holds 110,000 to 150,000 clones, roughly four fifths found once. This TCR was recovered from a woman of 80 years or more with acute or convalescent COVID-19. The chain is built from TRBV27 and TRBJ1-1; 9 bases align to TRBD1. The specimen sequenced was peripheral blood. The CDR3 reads CASSFDRGGTGTEAFF. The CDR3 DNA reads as TGTGCCAGCAGTTTTGACAGGGGGGGAACGGGCACTGAAGCTTTCTTT.